The present entry profiles one T cell receptor beta chain with its context. As yet, its antigen is unknown. Produced via immunoSEQ multiplex PCR; TCRdb's table is partial and in-frame only. The table includes about 35,000 clones, 70% to 85% detected once. Germline V gene sequence: CDR1 GTSNPN, CDR2 SVGIG (reference sequence). The CDR3 length is 16 residues. V dropped 0 bases and J dropped 2 bases, with 17 bases sitting between them. The entry originates in a study of T cells in narcolepsy. The overall study: Enrolled donors included narcolepsy type 1 or type 2 patients and healthy controls.

General study findings and limits: Reportedly, autoreactive clonotypes were serially detected in patients' blood but not controls'.

The clonotype was recovered from a human donor in good health. The V gene is TRBV30, the J gene TRBJ2-7; TRBD2 is a possible D gene (5 bases). The sample comprised memory (CD45RA-) CD4+ T cells from blood. CDR3 protein: CAWSVAPSGGTYEQYF. The CDR3 nucleotides read TGTGCCTGGAGTGTAGCCCCAAGCGGTGGTACCTACGAGCAGTACTTC.